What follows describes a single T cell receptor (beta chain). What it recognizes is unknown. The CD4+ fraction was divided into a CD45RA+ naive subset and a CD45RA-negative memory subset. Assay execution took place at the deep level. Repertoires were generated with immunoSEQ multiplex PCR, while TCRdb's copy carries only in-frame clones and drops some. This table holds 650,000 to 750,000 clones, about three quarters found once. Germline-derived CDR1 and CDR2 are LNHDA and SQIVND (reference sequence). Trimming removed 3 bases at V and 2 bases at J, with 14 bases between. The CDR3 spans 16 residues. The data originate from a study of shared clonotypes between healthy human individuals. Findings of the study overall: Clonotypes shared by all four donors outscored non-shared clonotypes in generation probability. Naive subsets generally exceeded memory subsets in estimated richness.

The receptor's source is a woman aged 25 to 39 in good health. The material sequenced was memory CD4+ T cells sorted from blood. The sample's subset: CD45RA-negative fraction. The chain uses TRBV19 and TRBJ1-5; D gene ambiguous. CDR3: CASSIPPGPGNQPQHF. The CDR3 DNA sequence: TGTGCCAGTAGTATCCCTCCCGGCCCGGGCAATCAGCCCCAGCATTTT.